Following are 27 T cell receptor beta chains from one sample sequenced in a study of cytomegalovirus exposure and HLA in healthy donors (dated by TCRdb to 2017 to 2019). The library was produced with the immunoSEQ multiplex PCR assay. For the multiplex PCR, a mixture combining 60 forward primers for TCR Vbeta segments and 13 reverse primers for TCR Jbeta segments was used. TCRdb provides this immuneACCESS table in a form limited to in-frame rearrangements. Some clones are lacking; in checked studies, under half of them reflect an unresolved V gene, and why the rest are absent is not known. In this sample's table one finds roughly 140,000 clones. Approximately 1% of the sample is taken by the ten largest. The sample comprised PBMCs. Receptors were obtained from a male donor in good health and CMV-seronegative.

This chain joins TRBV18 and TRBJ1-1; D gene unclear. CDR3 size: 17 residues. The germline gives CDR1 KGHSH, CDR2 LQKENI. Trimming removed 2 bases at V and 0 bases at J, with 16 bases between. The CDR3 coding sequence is TGTGCCAGCTCACCATACCCGGGATTAGGAATGAACACTGAAGCTTTCTTT. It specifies CASSPYPGLGMNTEAFF.

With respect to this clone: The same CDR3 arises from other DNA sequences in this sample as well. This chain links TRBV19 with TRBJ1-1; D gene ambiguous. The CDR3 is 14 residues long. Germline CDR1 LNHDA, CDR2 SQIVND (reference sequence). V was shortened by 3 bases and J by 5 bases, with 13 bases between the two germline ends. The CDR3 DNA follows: TGTGCCAGTAGTATCGGCCGAGGAGGGACTGAAGCTTTCTTT. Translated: CASSIGRGGTEAFF.

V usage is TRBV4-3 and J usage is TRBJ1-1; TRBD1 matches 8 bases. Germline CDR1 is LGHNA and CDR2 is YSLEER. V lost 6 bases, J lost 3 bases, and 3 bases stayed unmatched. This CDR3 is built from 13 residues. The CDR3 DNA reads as TGCGCCAGCAGAGACAGGGGATACACTGAAGCTTTCTTT. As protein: CASRDRGYTEAFF.

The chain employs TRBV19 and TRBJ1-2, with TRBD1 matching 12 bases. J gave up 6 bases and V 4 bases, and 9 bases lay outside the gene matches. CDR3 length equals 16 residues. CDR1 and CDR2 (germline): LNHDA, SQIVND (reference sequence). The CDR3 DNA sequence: TGTGCCAGTAGTACCCTAACCGGGACAGGGGGCCATGGCTACACCTTC. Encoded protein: CASSTLTGTGGHGYTF.

CDR3: CASSPDNGGYGYTF. CDR3 nucleotides: TGTGCCAGCAGCCCGGACAACGGGGGCTATGGCTACACCTTC. V usage is TRBV7-2 and J usage is TRBJ1-2; tentatively, D is TRBD1 (5 bases). Trimming left V 5 bases short and J 4 bases short, with 14 bases between. Germline CDR1 and CDR2: SGHTA and FQGNSA. This CDR3 comprises 14 residues.

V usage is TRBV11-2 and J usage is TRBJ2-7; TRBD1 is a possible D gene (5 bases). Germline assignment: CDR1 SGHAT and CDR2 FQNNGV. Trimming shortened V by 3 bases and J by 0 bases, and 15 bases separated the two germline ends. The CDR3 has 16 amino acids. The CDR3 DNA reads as TGTGCCAGCAGCTTGAAGACAGTAAGGAGCTCCTACGAGCAGTACTTC. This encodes CASSLKTVRSSYEQYF.

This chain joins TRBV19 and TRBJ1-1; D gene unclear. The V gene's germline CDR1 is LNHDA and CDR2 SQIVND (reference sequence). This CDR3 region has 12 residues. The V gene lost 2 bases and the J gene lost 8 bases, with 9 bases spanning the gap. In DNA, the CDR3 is TGTGCCAGTAGTATAAATACTAGGGAAGCTTTCTTT. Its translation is CASSINTREAFF.

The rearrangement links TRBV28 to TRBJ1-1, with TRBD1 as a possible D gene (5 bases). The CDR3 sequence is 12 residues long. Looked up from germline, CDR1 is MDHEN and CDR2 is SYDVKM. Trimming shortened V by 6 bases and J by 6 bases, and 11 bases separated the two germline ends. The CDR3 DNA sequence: TGTGCCAGCAGGCCAGGGATGTCTGAAGCTTTCTTT. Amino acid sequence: CASRPGMSEAFF.

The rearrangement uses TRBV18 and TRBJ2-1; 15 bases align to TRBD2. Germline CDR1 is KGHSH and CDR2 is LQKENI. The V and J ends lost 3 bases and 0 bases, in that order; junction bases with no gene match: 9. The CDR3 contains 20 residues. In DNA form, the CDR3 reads TGTGCCAGCTCACCGCGTGGGACTAGCGGGGGGACGAGCTCCTACAATGAGCAGTTCTTC. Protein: CASSPRGTSGGTSSYNEQFF.

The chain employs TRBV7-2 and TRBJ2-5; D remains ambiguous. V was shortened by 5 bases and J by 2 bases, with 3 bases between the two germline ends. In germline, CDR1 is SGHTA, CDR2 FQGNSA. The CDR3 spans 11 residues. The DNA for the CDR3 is TGTGCCAGCAGCCCTCAAGAGACCCAGTACTTC. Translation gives CASSPQETQYF.

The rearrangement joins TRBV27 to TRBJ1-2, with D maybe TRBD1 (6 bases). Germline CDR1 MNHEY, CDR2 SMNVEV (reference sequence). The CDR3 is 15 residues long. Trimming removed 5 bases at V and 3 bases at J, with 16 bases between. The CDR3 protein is CASSPLGRGDYGYTF. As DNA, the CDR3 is TGTGCCAGCAGTCCGTTAGGCAGGGGAGACTATGGCTACACCTTC.

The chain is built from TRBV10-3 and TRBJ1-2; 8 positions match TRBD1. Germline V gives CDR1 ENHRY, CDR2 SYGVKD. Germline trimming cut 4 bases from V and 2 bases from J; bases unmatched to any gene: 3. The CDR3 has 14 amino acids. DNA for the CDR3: TGTGCCATCAGTGGACAGGGGAGGAACTATGGCTACACCTTC. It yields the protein CAISGQGRNYGYTF.

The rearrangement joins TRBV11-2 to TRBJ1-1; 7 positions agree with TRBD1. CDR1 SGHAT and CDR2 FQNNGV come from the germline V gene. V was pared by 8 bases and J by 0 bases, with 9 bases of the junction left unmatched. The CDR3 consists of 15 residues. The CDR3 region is CASLGTALMNTEAFF. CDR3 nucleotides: TGTGCCAGCTTGGGGACAGCCCTTATGAACACTGAAGCTTTCTTT.

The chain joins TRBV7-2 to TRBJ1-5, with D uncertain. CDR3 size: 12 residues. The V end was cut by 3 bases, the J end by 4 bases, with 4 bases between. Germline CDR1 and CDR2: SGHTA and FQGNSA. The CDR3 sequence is CASSFPNQPQHF. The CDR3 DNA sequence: TGTGCCAGCAGCTTTCCAAATCAGCCCCAGCATTTT.

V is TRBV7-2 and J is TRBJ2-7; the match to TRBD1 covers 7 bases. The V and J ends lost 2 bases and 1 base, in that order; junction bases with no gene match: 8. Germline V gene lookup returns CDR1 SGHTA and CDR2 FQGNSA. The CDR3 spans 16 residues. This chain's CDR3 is CASSLRGRSSSYEQYF. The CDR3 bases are TGTGCCAGCAGCTTAAGGGGGCGATCTAGTTCCTACGAGCAGTACTTC.

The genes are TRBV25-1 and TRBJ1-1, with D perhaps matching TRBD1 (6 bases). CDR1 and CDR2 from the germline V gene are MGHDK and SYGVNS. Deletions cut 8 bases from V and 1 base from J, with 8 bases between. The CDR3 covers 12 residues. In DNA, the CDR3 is TGTGCCAGCGGCAGGGGGAACACTGAAGCTTTCTTT. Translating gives CASGRGNTEAFF.

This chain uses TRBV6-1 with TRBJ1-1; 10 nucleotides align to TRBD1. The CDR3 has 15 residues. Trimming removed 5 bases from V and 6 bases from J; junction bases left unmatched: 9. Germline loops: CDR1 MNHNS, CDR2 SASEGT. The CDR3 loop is CASSWDRGPPAEAFF. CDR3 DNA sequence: TGTGCCAGCAGTTGGGACAGGGGTCCTCCTGCTGAAGCTTTCTTT.

The DNA of the CDR3 is TGTGCCAGCAGGGTTGCCGGACTGGAAGCTTTCTTT. Translated: CASRVAGLEAFF. The rearrangement joins TRBV2 to TRBJ1-1; D is ambiguous. The CDR3 is 12 amino acids. V was cut by 6 bases and J by 8 bases, with 13 bases left in between. CDR1 and CDR2 (germline): SNHLY, FYNNEI.

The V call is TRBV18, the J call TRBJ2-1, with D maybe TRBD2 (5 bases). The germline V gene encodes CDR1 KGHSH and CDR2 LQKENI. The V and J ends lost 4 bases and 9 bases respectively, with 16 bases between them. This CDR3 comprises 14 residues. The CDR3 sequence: CASSRDERGSEQFF. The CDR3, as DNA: TGTGCCAGCTCACGAGACGAACGAGGGAGTGAGCAGTTCTTC.

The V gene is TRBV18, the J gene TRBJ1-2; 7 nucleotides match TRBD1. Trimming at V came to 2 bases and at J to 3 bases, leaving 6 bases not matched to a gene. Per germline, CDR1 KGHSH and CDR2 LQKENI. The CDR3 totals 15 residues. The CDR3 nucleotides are TGTGCCAGCTCACCAGGACAGGTCGCCGACTATGGCTACACCTTC. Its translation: CASSPGQVADYGYTF.

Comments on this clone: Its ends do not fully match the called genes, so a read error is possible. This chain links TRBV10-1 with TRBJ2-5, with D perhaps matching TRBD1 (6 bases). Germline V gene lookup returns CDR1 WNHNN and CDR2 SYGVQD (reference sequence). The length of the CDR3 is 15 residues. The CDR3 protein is CASSESNVPGQQPNF. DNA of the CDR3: TGCGCCAGCAGTGAGTCGAATGTCCCCGGACAGCAGCCGAACTTC.

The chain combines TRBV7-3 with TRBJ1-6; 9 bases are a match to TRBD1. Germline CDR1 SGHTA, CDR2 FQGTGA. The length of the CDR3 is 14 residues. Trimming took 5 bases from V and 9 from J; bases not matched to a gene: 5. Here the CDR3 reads CASSLGTGLSPLHF. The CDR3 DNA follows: TGTGCCAGCAGCCTCGGGACAGGGCTTTCACCCCTCCACTTT.

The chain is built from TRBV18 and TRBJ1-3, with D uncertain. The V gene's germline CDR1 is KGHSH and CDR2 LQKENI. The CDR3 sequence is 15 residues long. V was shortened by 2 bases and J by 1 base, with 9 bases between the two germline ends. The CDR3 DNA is TGTGCCAGCTCACCAGGAGCGGATTCTGGAAACACCATATATTTT. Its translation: CASSPGADSGNTIYF.

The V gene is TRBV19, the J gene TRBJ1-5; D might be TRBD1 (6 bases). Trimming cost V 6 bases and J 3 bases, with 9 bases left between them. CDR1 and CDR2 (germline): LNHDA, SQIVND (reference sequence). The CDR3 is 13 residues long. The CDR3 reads CASSRQDNQPQHF. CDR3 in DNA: TGTGCCAGTAGCCGACAGGACAATCAGCCCCAGCATTTT.

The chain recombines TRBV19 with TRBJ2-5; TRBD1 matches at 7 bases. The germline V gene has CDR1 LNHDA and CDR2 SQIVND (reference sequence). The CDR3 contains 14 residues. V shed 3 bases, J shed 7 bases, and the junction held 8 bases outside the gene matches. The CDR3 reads CASSIPGQRVTQYF. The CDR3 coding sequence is TGTGCCAGTAGTATCCCGGGACAGAGGGTGACCCAGTACTTC.

CDR3: CASSPSGDRNQPQHF. In DNA form, the CDR3 reads TGCGCCAGCAGCCCCTCTGGGGACAGAAATCAGCCCCAGCATTTT. The chain links TRBV4-1 to TRBJ1-5, with 7 bases identical to TRBD1. Germline V gene sequence: CDR1 MGHRA, CDR2 YSYEKL. J was trimmed by 4 bases and V by 4 bases; bases with no gene match: 7. The CDR3 has 15 residues.

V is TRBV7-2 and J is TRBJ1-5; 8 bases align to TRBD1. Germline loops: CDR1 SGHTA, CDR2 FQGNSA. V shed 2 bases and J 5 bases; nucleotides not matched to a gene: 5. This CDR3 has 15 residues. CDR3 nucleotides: TGTGCCAGCAGCTTACAGGGGGCGCGCTATCAGCCCCAGCATTTT. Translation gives CASSLQGARYQPQHF.